This is a list of T cell receptor beta chains from one sample in a study of blood T cell repertoires in COVID-19. Sequencing was performed with immunoSEQ multiplex PCR; in TCRdb, only in-frame clones are kept and a portion is missing. The table shows under 200,000 clones, with 70% to 90% occurring only once. Sequencing was performed on peripheral blood. All receptors derive from a man aged 55 to 70 with active or convalescent COVID-19. The CDR3 runs from the conserved cysteine through the conserved F or W. Fields, in order: J gene, clone size, D gene, V gene, CDR3 protein, CDR3 DNA. D genes are given only for firm matches. Size tells how often a clone was seen (once, few, many) or the class of an expanded clone, and some rows leave it out.

J gene: TRBJ2-7
clone size: NA
D gene: NA
V gene: TRBV7-2
CDR3 protein: CASSLDSGIYEQYF
CDR3 DNA: TGTGCCAGCAGCCTCGATTCAGGGATCTACGAGCAGTACTTC

J gene: TRBJ2-7
clone size: once
D gene: NA
V gene: TRBV19
CDR3 protein: CASSISQGVHEQYF
CDR3 DNA: TGTGCCAGTAGTATTTCACAGGGTGTACACGAGCAGTACTTC

J gene: TRBJ1-3
clone size: NA
D gene: NA
V gene: TRBV6-2/TRBV6-3
CDR3 protein: CASSPSASGNTIYF
CDR3 DNA: TGTGCCAGCAGCCCCAGCGCGTCTGGAAACACCATATATTTT

J gene: TRBJ2-5
clone size: NA
D gene: NA
V gene: TRBV5-1
CDR3 protein: CASSLTEETQYF
CDR3 DNA: TGCGCCAGCAGCTTGACAGAAGAGACCCAGTACTTC

J gene: TRBJ1-6
clone size: NA
D gene: TRBD1
V gene: TRBV10-2
CDR3 protein: CASSDLDRGSDSPLHF
CDR3 DNA: TGCGCCAGCTCCGACCTCGACAGGGGGTCAGACTCACCCCTCCACTTT

J gene: TRBJ1-2
clone size: once
D gene: NA
V gene: TRBV5-1
CDR3 protein: CASSFLAGQLDGYTF
CDR3 DNA: TGCGCCAGCAGCTTTTTGGCCGGACAGTTGGATGGCTACACCTTC

J gene: TRBJ2-5
clone size: NA
D gene: NA
V gene: TRBV7-2
CDR3 protein: CASSPQRGGGETQYF
CDR3 DNA: TGTGCCAGCAGCCCCCAGAGGGGGGGCGGAGAGACCCAGTACTTC

J gene: TRBJ1-1
clone size: NA
D gene: TRBD1
V gene: TRBV5-1
CDR3 protein: CASSLGDRDTTEAFF
CDR3 DNA: TGCGCCAGCAGCTTGGGGGACAGGGATACGACTGAAGCTTTCTTT

J gene: TRBJ1-5
clone size: once
D gene: NA
V gene: TRBV12-5
CDR3 protein: CASGSRTAANQPQHF
CDR3 DNA: TGTGCTAGTGGATCTCGGACAGCAGCCAATCAGCCCCAGCATTTT

J gene: TRBJ2-3
clone size: NA
D gene: NA
V gene: TRBV3-1/TRBV3-2
CDR3 protein: CASSQVWGRGSDTQYF
CDR3 DNA: TGTGCCAGCAGCCAAGTGTGGGGAAGGGGTAGCGATACGCAGTATTTT

J gene: TRBJ2-4
clone size: NA
D gene: TRBD1
V gene: TRBV18
CDR3 protein: CASSPQGDRLAKNIQYF
CDR3 DNA: TGTGCCAGCTCACCACAAGGGGACAGACTAGCCAAAAACATTCAGTACTTC

J gene: TRBJ2-2
clone size: once
D gene: NA
V gene: TRBV19
CDR3 protein: CATSQRGELFF
CDR3 DNA: TGTGCCACCTCCCAGCGCGGGGAGCTGTTTTTT

J gene: TRBJ1-2
clone size: few
D gene: NA
V gene: TRBV15
CDR3 protein: CATSRNWGGSGYTF
CDR3 DNA: TGTGCCACCAGCAGAAATTGGGGGGGAAGTGGCTACACCTTC

J gene: TRBJ1-1
clone size: NA
D gene: TRBD1
V gene: TRBV7-9
CDR3 protein: CASSLRTGGNTEAFF
CDR3 DNA: TGTGCCAGCAGCTTAAGGACAGGGGGGAACACTGAAGCTTTCTTT

J gene: TRBJ2-4
clone size: NA
D gene: TRBD1
V gene: TRBV2
CDR3 protein: CASKPGQGLRGIQYF
CDR3 DNA: TGTGCCAGCAAGCCGGGACAGGGGCTAAGGGGCATTCAGTACTTC

J gene: TRBJ1-5
clone size: NA
D gene: TRBD1
V gene: TRBV18
CDR3 protein: CASSPQTGVNQPQHF
CDR3 DNA: TGTGCCAGCTCACCACAAACAGGGGTCAATCAGCCCCAGCATTTT

J gene: TRBJ2-5
clone size: NA
D gene: TRBD1
V gene: TRBV5-1
CDR3 protein: CASSIPGTGEGETQYF
CDR3 DNA: TGCGCCAGCAGCATACCAGGGACAGGGGAAGGGGAGACCCAGTACTTC

J gene: TRBJ2-4
clone size: NA
D gene: TRBD1
V gene: TRBV29-1
CDR3 protein: CSVAGQGGNIQYF
CDR3 DNA: TGCAGCGTTGCCGGACAGGGGGGAAACATTCAGTACTTC

J gene: TRBJ1-1
clone size: NA
D gene: NA
V gene: TRBV18
CDR3 protein: CASFPAGATEAFF
CDR3 DNA: TGTGCCAGCTTCCCAGCAGGGGCCACTGAAGCTTTCTTT

J gene: TRBJ2-2
clone size: NA
D gene: NA
V gene: TRBV7-2
CDR3 protein: CASSLRAGGMNTGELFF
CDR3 DNA: TGTGCCAGCAGCTTAAGGGCAGGCGGGATGAACACCGGGGAGCTGTTTTTT

J gene: TRBJ2-1
clone size: NA
D gene: NA
V gene: TRBV6-5
CDR3 protein: CASISRTYNEQFF
CDR3 DNA: TGTGCCAGCATTTCGCGAACCTACAATGAGCAGTTCTTC

J gene: TRBJ2-6
clone size: NA
D gene: NA
V gene: TRBV5-4
CDR3 protein: CASSLQGRTGANVLTF
CDR3 DNA: TGTGCCAGCAGCTTGCAGGGGCGAACCGGGGCCAACGTCCTGACTTTC

J gene: TRBJ1-6
clone size: NA
D gene: NA
V gene: TRBV27
CDR3 protein: CASSFGQSSYNSPLHF
CDR3 DNA: TGTGCCAGCAGTTTTGGACAGAGCTCCTATAATTCACCCCTCCACTTT

J gene: TRBJ2-2
clone size: NA
D gene: TRBD1
V gene: TRBV12-5
CDR3 protein: CASGLVGGTGLFF
CDR3 DNA: TGTGCTAGTGGTTTGGTTGGGGGGACAGGTCTGTTTTTT

J gene: TRBJ1-2
clone size: few
D gene: NA
V gene: TRBV7-9
CDR3 protein: CASSLVSIHRDYGYTF
CDR3 DNA: TGTGCCAGCAGCTTAGTTTCCATACATCGGGACTATGGCTACACCTTC

J gene: TRBJ1-5
clone size: few
D gene: TRBD1
V gene: TRBV24-1
CDR3 protein: CATSGQGDLNDSNQPQHF
CDR3 DNA: TGTGCCACCAGCGGACAGGGGGACTTGAATGATAGCAATCAGCCCCAGCATTTT

J gene: TRBJ2-4
clone size: NA
D gene: NA
V gene: TRBV15
CDR3 protein: CATSRDLGTENIQYF
CDR3 DNA: TGTGCCACCAGCAGAGATCTAGGCACCGAAAACATTCAGTACTTC

J gene: TRBJ1-4
clone size: NA
D gene: NA
V gene: TRBV3-1/TRBV3-2
CDR3 protein: CASSHGGAEKLFF
CDR3 DNA: TGTGCCAGCAGCCACGGAGGGGCCGAAAAACTGTTTTTT

J gene: TRBJ2-2
clone size: NA
D gene: TRBD2
V gene: TRBV13
CDR3 protein: CASSPTSGVFGELFF
CDR3 DNA: TGTGCCAGCAGCCCAACTAGCGGGGTGTTCGGGGAGCTGTTTTTT

J gene: TRBJ2-2
clone size: NA
D gene: NA
V gene: TRBV3-1/TRBV3-2
CDR3 protein: CASSTGQLAYAGELFF
CDR3 DNA: TGTGCCAGCAGCACGGGACAATTGGCCTACGCCGGGGAGCTGTTTTTT

J gene: TRBJ2-3
clone size: NA
D gene: NA
V gene: TRBV5-1
CDR3 protein: CASFSTSTDTQYF
CDR3 DNA: TGCGCCAGCTTCTCTACTAGCACAGATACGCAGTATTTT

J gene: TRBJ2-1
clone size: NA
D gene: NA
V gene: TRBV11-2
CDR3 protein: CASSWGVQTRNEQFF
CDR3 DNA: TGTGCCAGCAGTTGGGGGGTCCAAACAAGAAATGAGCAGTTCTTC

J gene: TRBJ2-2
clone size: NA
D gene: TRBD1
V gene: TRBV6-2/TRBV6-3
CDR3 protein: CASSTRQGRMFF
CDR3 DNA: TGTGCCAGCAGTACGCGACAGGGTCGGATGTTTTTT

J gene: TRBJ1-2
clone size: NA
D gene: TRBD1
V gene: TRBV5-1
CDR3 protein: CASSLITGDGYTF
CDR3 DNA: TGCGCCAGCAGCTTGATTACAGGGGATGGCTACACCTTC

J gene: TRBJ2-7
clone size: NA
D gene: TRBD1
V gene: TRBV9
CDR3 protein: CASSRRQGSEQYF
CDR3 DNA: TGTGCCAGCAGCAGACGACAGGGTTCCGAGCAGTACTTC

J gene: TRBJ2-5
clone size: NA
D gene: TRBD2
V gene: TRBV5-1
CDR3 protein: CASSLLLAGQETQYF
CDR3 DNA: TGCGCCAGCAGCTTACTCTTAGCGGGCCAAGAGACCCAGTACTTC

J gene: TRBJ1-5
clone size: NA
D gene: NA
V gene: TRBV15
CDR3 protein: CATTLGVVGNQPQHF
CDR3 DNA: TGTGCCACCACCCTCGGGGTGGTGGGGAATCAGCCCCAGCATTTT

J gene: TRBJ1-2
clone size: once
D gene: NA
V gene: TRBV4-2
CDR3 protein: CASTPDSSKNYGYTF
CDR3 DNA: TGTGCCAGCACCCCGGACAGCTCGAAGAACTATGGCTACACCTTC

J gene: TRBJ1-6
clone size: few
D gene: TRBD1
V gene: TRBV4-1
CDR3 protein: CASSLGTEGSPLHF
CDR3 DNA: TGCGCCAGCAGCCTTGGGACAGAGGGTTCACCCCTCCACTTT

J gene: TRBJ1-1
clone size: NA
D gene: NA
V gene: TRBV18
CDR3 protein: CASSRGQISMNTEAFF
CDR3 DNA: TGTGCCAGCTCACGTGGACAGATCAGTATGAACACTGAAGCTTTCTTT